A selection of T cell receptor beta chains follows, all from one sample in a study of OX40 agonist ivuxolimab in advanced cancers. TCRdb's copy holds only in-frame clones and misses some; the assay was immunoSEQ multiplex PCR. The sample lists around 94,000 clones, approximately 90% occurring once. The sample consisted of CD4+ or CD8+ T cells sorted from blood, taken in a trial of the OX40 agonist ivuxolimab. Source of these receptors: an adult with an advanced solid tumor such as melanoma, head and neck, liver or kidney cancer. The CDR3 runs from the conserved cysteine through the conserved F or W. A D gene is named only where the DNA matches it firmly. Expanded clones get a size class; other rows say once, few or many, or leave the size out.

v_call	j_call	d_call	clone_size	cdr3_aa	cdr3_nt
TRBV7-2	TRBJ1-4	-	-	CASSPQVANEKLFF	TGTGCCAGCAGCCCGCAAGTGGCGAATGAAAAACTGTTTTTT
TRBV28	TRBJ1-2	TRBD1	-	CASSSGQGTHGYTF	TGTGCCAGCAGCTCAGGACAGGGGACTCATGGCTACACCTTC
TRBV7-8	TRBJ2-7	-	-	CASSLELGRYEQYF	TGTGCCAGCAGCTTAGAGCTGGGGCGGTACGAGCAGTACTTC
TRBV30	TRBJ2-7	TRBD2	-	CAWSGGGVYEQYF	TGTGCCTGGTCTGGTGGGGGGGTCTACGAGCAGTACTTC
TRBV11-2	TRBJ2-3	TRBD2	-	CASSLRAGASDTQYF	TGTGCCAGCAGCTTACGGGCGGGAGCCTCAGATACGCAGTATTTT
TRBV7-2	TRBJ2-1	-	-	CASSLSGGWGSQFF	TGTGCCAGCAGCCTTAGTGGGGGATGGGGAAGTCAGTTCTTC
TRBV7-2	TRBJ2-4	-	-	CASSPGPRDIQYF	TGTGCCAGCAGCCCGGGCCCCCGGGACATTCAGTACTTC
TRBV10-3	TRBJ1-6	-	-	CATQKGPSSYNSPLHF	TGTGCCACCCAGAAGGGGCCCAGCTCCTATAATTCACCCCTCCACTTT
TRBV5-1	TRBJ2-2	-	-	CASSLAAYDTGELFF	TGCGCCAGCAGCTTGGCCGCGTACGACACCGGGGAGCTGTTTTTT
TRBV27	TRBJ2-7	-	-	CASRVPERGEQYF	TGTGCCAGCCGAGTCCCAGAAAGGGGGGAGCAGTACTTC
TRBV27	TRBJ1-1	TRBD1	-	CASSRGTGRLNTEAFF	TGTGCCAGCAGTCGCGGGACAGGGCGTTTAAACACTGAAGCTTTCTTT
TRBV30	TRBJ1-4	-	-	CAWRGFTVGHLFF	TGTGCCTGGAGGGGATTCACAGTGGGCCACCTGTTTTTT
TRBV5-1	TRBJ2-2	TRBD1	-	CASSLGTGVDTGELFF	TGCGCCAGCAGCTTGGGGACAGGGGTGGACACCGGGGAGCTGTTTTTT
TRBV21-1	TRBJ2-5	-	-	CASSKSGDSQETQYF	TGTGCCAGCAGCAAATCTGGAGACAGCCAAGAGACCCAGTACTTC
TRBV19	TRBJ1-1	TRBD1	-	CASSIDRGGTEAFF	TGTGCCAGTAGTATAGACAGGGGGGGCACTGAAGCTTTCTTT
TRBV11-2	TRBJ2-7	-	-	CASSLGELGGYEQYF	TGTGCCAGCAGCTTAGGGGAGTTGGGAGGCTACGAGCAGTACTTC
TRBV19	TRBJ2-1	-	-	CARVPEGEQFF	TGTGCCAGGGTACCGGAGGGTGAGCAGTTCTTC
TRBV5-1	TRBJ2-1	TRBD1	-	CASSPGQGLVLEQFF	TGCGCCAGCAGCCCTGGACAGGGGCTGGTTCTTGAGCAGTTCTTC
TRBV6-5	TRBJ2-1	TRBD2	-	CASSPLAGGDGEQFF	TGTGCCAGCAGTCCACTAGCGGGAGGGGACGGTGAGCAGTTCTTC
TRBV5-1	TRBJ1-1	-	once	CASSAQGNTEAFF	TGCGCCAGCAGCGCCCAGGGTAACACTGAAGCTTTCTTT
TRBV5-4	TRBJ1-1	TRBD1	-	CASTRTGEGTEAFF	TGTGCCAGCACCCGGACAGGGGAGGGCACTGAAGCTTTCTTT
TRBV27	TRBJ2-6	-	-	CASSFVSKARSGANVLTF	TGTGCCAGCAGTTTCGTCAGTAAAGCCCGCTCTGGGGCCAACGTCCTGACTTTC
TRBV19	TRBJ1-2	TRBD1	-	CASSIDRRQGRTLNDYGYTF	TGTGCCAGTAGTATAGATCGCCGACAGGGGAGGACCTTGAACGACTATGGCTACACCTTC
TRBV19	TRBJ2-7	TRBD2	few	CASNWREGGEQYF	TGTGCCAGTAACTGGCGGGAGGGTGGGGAGCAGTACTTC
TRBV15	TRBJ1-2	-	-	CATSRDRGGGYTF	TGTGCCACCAGCAGAGATCGGGGGGGAGGCTACACCTTC
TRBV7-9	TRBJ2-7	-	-	CASNQGPGDYEQYF	TGTGCCAGCAACCAAGGCCCGGGAGACTACGAGCAGTACTTC
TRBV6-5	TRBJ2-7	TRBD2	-	CASREYGGGYEQYF	TGTGCCAGCAGGGAGTACGGGGGGGGCTACGAGCAGTACTTC
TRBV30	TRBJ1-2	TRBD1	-	CAWSEQGGYGYTF	TGTGCCTGGAGTGAACAGGGGGGCTATGGCTACACCTTC
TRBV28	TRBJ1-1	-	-	CASSLRHGGDTEAFF	TGTGCCAGCAGTTTAAGACATGGGGGGGACACTGAAGCTTTCTTT
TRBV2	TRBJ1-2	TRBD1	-	CASRDRVRNYGYTF	TGTGCCAGTCGGGACAGGGTGAGGAACTATGGCTACACCTTC
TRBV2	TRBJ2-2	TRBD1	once	CASRPGTVNTGELFF	TGTGCCAGCAGGCCCGGGACAGTGAACACCGGGGAGCTGTTTTTT
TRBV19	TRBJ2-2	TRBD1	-	CASSGQGWTGELFF	TGTGCCAGTAGTGGACAGGGATGGACCGGGGAGCTGTTTTTT
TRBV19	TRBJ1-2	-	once	CASSRGLVGGYGYTF	TGTGCCAGTAGTCGCGGTTTGGTAGGAGGCTATGGCTACACCTTC
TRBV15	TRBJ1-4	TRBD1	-	CATSRDPGTGDEKLFF	TGTGCCACCAGCAGAGACCCCGGGACAGGGGACGAAAAACTGTTTTTT
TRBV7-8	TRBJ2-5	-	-	CASSFHLLAGGETQYF	TGTGCCAGCAGCTTCCATTTGCTAGCAGGCGGAGAGACCCAGTACTTC
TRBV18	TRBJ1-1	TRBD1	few	CASSRLGQGITEAFF	TGTGCCAGCTCACGGCTGGGACAGGGGATCACTGAAGCTTTCTTT
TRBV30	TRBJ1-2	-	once	CAWSVRRVDNYGYTF	TGTGCCTGGAGTGTACGCAGGGTTGATAACTATGGCTACACCTTC
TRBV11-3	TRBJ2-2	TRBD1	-	CASSSKGARNTGELFF	TGTGCCAGCAGCTCTAAGGGGGCGCGAAACACCGGGGAGCTGTTTTTT
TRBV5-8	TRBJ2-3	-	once	CASSLGDLRSTDTQYF	TGTGCCAGCAGCTTGGGGGACTTACGGTCCACAGATACGCAGTATTTT
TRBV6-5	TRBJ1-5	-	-	CASGNSNQPQHF	TGTGCCAGCGGGAATAGCAATCAGCCCCAGCATTTT
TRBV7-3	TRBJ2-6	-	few	CASRGAGANVLTF	TGTGCCAGCAGAGGAGCTGGGGCCAACGTCCTGACTTTC
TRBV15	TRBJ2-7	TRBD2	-	CATSRDLGLDDLVIYEQYF	TGTGCCACCAGCAGAGATTTGGGACTAGACGACTTGGTCATTTACGAGCAGTACTTC
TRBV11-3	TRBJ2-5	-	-	CASSLVSGGGETQYF	TGTGCCAGCAGCTTAGTGTCCGGGGGCGGAGAGACCCAGTACTTC
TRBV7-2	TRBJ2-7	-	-	CASSLVGAYEQYF	TGTGCCAGCAGCTTAGTGGGCGCCTACGAGCAGTACTTC
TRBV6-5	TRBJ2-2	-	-	CASSYSQTGELFF	TGTGCCAGCAGTTACTCACAAACCGGGGAGCTGTTTTTT
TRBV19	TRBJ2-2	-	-	CASSQGAINTGELFF	TGTGCCAGTAGTCAAGGAGCTATCAACACCGGGGAGCTGTTTTTT
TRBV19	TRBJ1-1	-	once	CASSMVSGSTEAFF	TGTGCCAGTAGTATGGTCAGTGGATCCACTGAAGCTTTCTTT
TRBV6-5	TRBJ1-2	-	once	CASTTANYGYTF	TGTGCCAGCACCACGGCTAACTATGGCTACACCTTC
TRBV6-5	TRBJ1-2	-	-	CASSYSGLSGYTF	TGTGCCAGCAGTTACTCAGGGTTGTCTGGCTACACCTTC
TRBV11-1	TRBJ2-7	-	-	CASSLAGRVAGRNEQYF	TGTGCCAGCAGCTTAGCGGGCCGCGTCGCGGGTCGGAACGAGCAGTACTTC